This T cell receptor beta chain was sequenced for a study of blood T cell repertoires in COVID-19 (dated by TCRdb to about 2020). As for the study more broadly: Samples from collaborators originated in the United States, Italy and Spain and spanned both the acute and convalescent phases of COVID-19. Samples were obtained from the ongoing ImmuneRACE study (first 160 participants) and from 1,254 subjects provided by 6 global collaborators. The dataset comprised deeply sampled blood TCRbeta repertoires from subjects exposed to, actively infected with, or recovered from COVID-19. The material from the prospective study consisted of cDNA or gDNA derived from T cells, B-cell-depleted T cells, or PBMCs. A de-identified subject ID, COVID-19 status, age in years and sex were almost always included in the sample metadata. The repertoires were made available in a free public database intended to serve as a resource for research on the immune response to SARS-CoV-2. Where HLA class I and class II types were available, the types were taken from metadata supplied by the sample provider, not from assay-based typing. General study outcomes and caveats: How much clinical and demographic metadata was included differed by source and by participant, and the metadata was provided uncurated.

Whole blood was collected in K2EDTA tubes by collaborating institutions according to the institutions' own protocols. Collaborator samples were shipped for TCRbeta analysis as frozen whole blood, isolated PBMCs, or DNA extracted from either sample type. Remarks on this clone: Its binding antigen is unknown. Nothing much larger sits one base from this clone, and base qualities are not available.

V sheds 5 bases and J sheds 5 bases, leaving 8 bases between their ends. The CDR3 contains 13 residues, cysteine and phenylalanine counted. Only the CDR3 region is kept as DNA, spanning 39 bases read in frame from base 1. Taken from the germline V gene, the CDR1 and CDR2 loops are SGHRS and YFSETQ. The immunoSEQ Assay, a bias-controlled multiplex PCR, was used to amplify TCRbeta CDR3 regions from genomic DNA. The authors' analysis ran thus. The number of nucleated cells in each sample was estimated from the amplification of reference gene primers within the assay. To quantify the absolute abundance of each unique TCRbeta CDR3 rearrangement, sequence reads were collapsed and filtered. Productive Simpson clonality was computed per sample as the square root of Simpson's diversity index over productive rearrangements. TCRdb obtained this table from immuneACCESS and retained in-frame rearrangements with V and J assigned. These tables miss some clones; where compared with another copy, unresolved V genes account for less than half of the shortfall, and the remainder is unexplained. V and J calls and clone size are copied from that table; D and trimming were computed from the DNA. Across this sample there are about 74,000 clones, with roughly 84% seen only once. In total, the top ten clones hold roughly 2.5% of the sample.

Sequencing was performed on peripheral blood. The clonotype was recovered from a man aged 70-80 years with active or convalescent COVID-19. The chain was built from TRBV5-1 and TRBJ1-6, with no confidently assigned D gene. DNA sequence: TGCGCCAGCAGGTTAGGAGATAATTCACCCCTCCACTTT. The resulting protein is CASRLGDNSPLHF.